A single sample gave rise to the 22 T cell receptor beta chains below, sequenced in a study of cytomegalovirus exposure and HLA in healthy donors. TCRdb's table, derived via immunoSEQ multiplex PCR, lists solely in-frame clones and lacks some. The sample has 150,000 to 200,000 clones, about 81% seen once; the top ten hold 1% to 1.5%. Sequencing input: PBMCs. These receptors all come from a woman aged 30 to 39 in good health and CMV-seronegative.

This sequence joins TRBV10-2 and TRBJ1-2, with a possible D match to TRBD1 (6 bases). The V gene's germline CDR1 is WSHSY and CDR2 SAAADI. V lost 10 bases to trimming and J lost 5 bases, with 17 bases between them. The CDR3 length is 13 residues. CDR3 coding DNA: TGCGCCACCCAACCTGGGGGCGGGTATGGCTACACCTTC. Translating gives CATQPGGGYGYTF.

The J gene is TRBJ2-2, the V gene TRBV5-1, with 9 positions matching TRBD2. The CDR3 has 16 residues. V was clipped by 2 bases and J by 4 bases; unmatched bases: 6. Germline loops: CDR1 SGHRS, CDR2 YFSETQ. The CDR3: CASSLVAGVRTGELFF. The CDR3, as DNA: TGCGCCAGCAGCTTAGTAGCGGGAGTGCGCACCGGGGAGCTGTTTTTT.

The chain is built from TRBV14 and TRBJ2-7, with D unclear. The germline CDR1 and CDR2 sequences are SGHDN and FVKESK. Trimming removed 2 bases from V and 3 bases from J, with 14 bases in between. This CDR3 spans 15 amino acids. Here the CDR3 reads CASSQLAPKNYEQYF. Here the CDR3 DNA reads TGTGCCAGCAGCCAACTCGCGCCGAAGAACTACGAGCAGTACTTC.

The chain employs TRBV15 and TRBJ1-3; a weak D match, TRBD1 (5 bases). CDR1 and CDR2 (germline): LNHNV, YYDKDF (reference sequence). The CDR3 runs 15 residues. Trimming took 1 base from V and 2 from J, leaving 9 bases between them. CDR3 protein: CATSRVQGTGNTIYF. The CDR3 nucleotides read TGTGCCACCAGCAGAGTGCAGGGAACTGGAAACACCATATATTTT.

J is TRBJ1-4 and V is TRBV14; 9 nucleotides agree with TRBD1. Germline V gene sequence: CDR1 SGHDN, CDR2 FVKESK. This CDR3 has 15 residues. The J segment lost 7 bases and the V segment lost 5 bases, leaving 8 bases of the junction unmatched. In DNA form, the CDR3 reads TGTGCCAGCAGCGAAGGACAGGGGATAAGTGAAAAACTGTTTTTT. Encoded protein: CASSEGQGISEKLFF.

Regarding this clone: Other DNA sequences in the same sample also yield this CDR3. The V and J genes are TRBV27 and TRBJ1-2, with a possible D match to TRBD1 (6 bases). V lost 2 bases to trimming and J lost 4 bases, with 8 bases between them. This CDR3 spans 13 amino acids. The V gene's germline CDR1 is MNHEY and CDR2 SMNVEV (reference sequence). The CDR3, as DNA: TGTGCCAGCAGTTTAGGCAGGGGCTATGGCTACACCTTC. Translation: CASSLGRGYGYTF.

This chain uses TRBV9 with TRBJ1-6; D may be TRBD1 (5 bases). Germline V CDR1 and CDR2: SGDLS, YYNGEE. The CDR3 is 16 residues long. The V end lost 0 bases, the J end lost 9 bases, and 16 bases lay between the germline ends. For the CDR3, the DNA is TGTGCCAGCAGCGTAGAAATTGGTGGGGGGAGTTCACCCCTCCACTTT. Translated, it gives CASSVEIGGGSSPLHF.

The chain combines TRBV30 with TRBJ2-5; TRBD2 aligns across 14 bases. J was trimmed by 5 bases and V by 2 bases; bases with no gene match: 4. CDR3 length: 15 amino acids. Germline values: CDR1 GTSNPN, CDR2 SVGIG (reference sequence). CDR3 sequence: CAWSFRTSGGETQYF. The CDR3 DNA reads TGTGCCTGGAGTTTCCGGACTAGCGGGGGGGAGACCCAGTACTTC.

This chain links TRBV4-1 with TRBJ2-7, with D possibly matching TRBD1 (5 bases). The germline V gene has CDR1 MGHRA and CDR2 YSYEKL. Trimming pared 0 bases from V and 3 bases from J, leaving 6 bases between. The CDR3 is made up of 13 amino acids. CDR3 sequence: CASSQDQGYEQYF. The CDR3 DNA reads as TGCGCCAGCAGCCAAGATCAGGGCTACGAGCAGTACTTC.

This chain connects TRBV9 to TRBJ2-1; 7 bases line up with TRBD2. Trimming at V came to 0 bases and at J to 7 bases, leaving 10 bases not matched to a gene. CDR3 length: 16 residues. Germline values: CDR1 SGDLS, CDR2 YYNGEE. DNA of the CDR3: TGTGCCAGCAGCGTAGGGGCGGGAGAAAGAGCTAATGAGCAGTTCTTC. Its protein product is CASSVGAGERANEQFF.

The genes are TRBV6-1 and TRBJ1-1, with a weak D call TRBD1 (5 bases). This CDR3 has 13 residues. CDR1 is MNHNS, CDR2 SASEGT, per germline. Trimming took off 0 bases at V and 11 bases at J, with 13 bases between the two ends. The CDR3, as DNA: TGTGCCAGCAGTGAAGCGGGGCGAAGCGGGGCTTTCTTT. Protein: CASSEAGRSGAFF.

The V and J genes are TRBV6-5 and TRBJ1-1; tentatively, D is TRBD1 (5 bases). There are 13 residues in the CDR3. V was trimmed by 5 bases and J by 4 bases, leaving 11 bases between them. In germline, CDR1 is MNHEY, CDR2 SVGAGI. CDR3 nucleotide sequence: TGTGCCAGCAGTCAGGGTAGGGGCACTGAAGCTTTCTTT. Its translation is CASSQGRGTEAFF.

The chain uses TRBV6-5 and TRBJ1-2; D might be TRBD1 (6 bases). Trimming left V 2 bases short and J 4 bases short, with 14 bases between. This CDR3 contains 15 residues. Germline assignment: CDR1 MNHEY and CDR2 SVGAGI. In nucleotides, the CDR3 is TGTGCCAGCAGTTACAATAGGGGGGGAGGCTATGGCTACACCTTC. Its protein product is CASSYNRGGGYGYTF.

This clone was seen only a few times. This chain joins TRBV6-1 and TRBJ1-2; D uncertain. The CDR3 extends over 14 amino acids. The germline gives CDR1 MNHNS, CDR2 SASEGT. Trimming removed 2 bases at V and 5 bases at J, with 12 bases between. The CDR3 is CASSESARIYGYTF. DNA of the CDR3: TGTGCCAGCAGTGAATCGGCCAGGATTTATGGCTACACCTTC.

This clone appeared once. The CDR3 protein is CASTGANRVQNSPLHF. In DNA form, the CDR3 reads TGTGCCAGTACTGGGGCCAACAGGGTACAAAATTCACCCCTCCACTTT. This chain uses TRBV19 with TRBJ1-6, with D perhaps matching TRBD1 (6 bases). The CDR3 consists of 16 residues. V lost 7 bases to trimming and J lost 7 bases, with 20 bases between them. In germline, CDR1 is LNHDA, CDR2 SQIVND (reference sequence).

The chain has TRBV5-4 and TRBJ1-1; D remains ambiguous. The germline CDR1 and CDR2 sequences are SGHNT and YYREEE (reference sequence). The ends were cut back, 0 bases at V and 1 base at J, with 7 bases in the middle. CDR3 length: 14 amino acids. The CDR3 DNA sequence: TGTGCCAGCAGCTTGGGTCACAGGAACACTGAAGCTTTCTTT. Its translation is CASSLGHRNTEAFF.

Only a few counts were recorded for this clone. Here the CDR3 DNA reads TGTGCCTGGGTCCCATGGGGCGCCGACTATGGCTACACCTTC. Its protein is CAWVPWGADYGYTF. The chain carries TRBV30 and TRBJ1-2; maybe TRBD1 (5 bases). Germline lookup yields CDR1 GTSNPN and CDR2 SVGIG (reference sequence). The CDR3 is 14 residues long. Trimming took 5 bases from V and 3 from J, leaving 16 bases between them.

The chain employs TRBV7-9 and TRBJ1-4, with TRBD1 identical over 10 bases. Germline-derived CDR1 and CDR2 are SEHNR and FQNEAQ (reference sequence). J gave up 7 bases and V 5 bases, and 4 bases lay outside the gene matches. The CDR3 runs 14 residues. CDR3 region: CASSLTGGVEKLFF. For the CDR3, the DNA is TGTGCCAGCAGCCTGACAGGGGGCGTTGAAAAACTGTTTTTT.

This chain joins TRBV5-1 and TRBJ2-3, with TRBD1 identical over 10 bases. V shed 2 bases and J 6 bases; nucleotides not matched to a gene: 3. CDR3 length: 14 residues. CDR1 and CDR2 from the germline V gene are SGHRS and YFSETQ. Here the CDR3 DNA reads TGCGCCAGCAGCTTTGGGACAGGGGATGATACGCAGTATTTT. Translated, it gives CASSFGTGDDTQYF.

This chain uses TRBV30 with TRBJ2-6, with D perhaps matching TRBD1 (5 bases). The germline CDR1 and CDR2 sequences are GTSNPN and SVGIG (reference sequence). The CDR3 extends over 16 amino acids. V lost 7 bases and J 1 base, leaving 17 bases between the germline ends. CDR3 loop: CALGRTRGSGANVLTF. In DNA, the CDR3 is TGTGCCTTGGGAAGGACAAGGGGATCTGGGGCCAACGTCCTGACTTTC.

Written as DNA, the CDR3 is TGCGCCAGCAGCCCGACGGAGTTCTATGGCTACACCTTC. This encodes CASSPTEFYGYTF. The chain employs TRBV4-1 and TRBJ1-2; no definite D call. Germline V lookup: CDR1 MGHRA, CDR2 YSYEKL. Between the trimmed V and J ends, which lost 4 bases and 4 bases, there was a span of 10 bases. The CDR3 extends over 13 amino acids.

This rearrangement joins TRBV5-4 to TRBJ2-1, with 9 bases matching TRBD2. J lost 8 bases, V lost 0 bases, and 3 bases had no gene match. This CDR3 is 14 amino acids long. Germline V CDR1 and CDR2: SGHNT, YYREEE (reference sequence). The CDR3 is CASSLEVAGDEQFF. CDR3 DNA sequence: TGTGCCAGCAGCTTGGAGGTAGCGGGGGATGAGCAGTTCTTC.